The 11 T cell receptor beta chains below were found in one sample sequenced in a study of low-dose radiotherapy and immunotherapy resistance in tumors. Indicated time point: after trial treatment. The treatment here: LDRT plus nivolumab, ipilimumab, low-dose cyclophosphamide and aspirin (RACIN trial). Alpha- and beta-chain coverage of first-strand cDNA came from TRAV- and TRBV-specific primers. With a V-primer adapter and a constant-region primer, TCRs were amplified for approximately 19 PCR cycles. Each CDR3 protein gets one entry after TCRdb re-called the reads with MiXCR. The sample includes around 60,000 distinct CDR3 sequences, about 23% of them seen just once. Here the sequenced sample was PBMCs, taken after low-dose radiotherapy plus immunotherapy. The receptor set was obtained from a male donor with prostate cancer.

This clonotype was detected many times. V gene TRBV5-6 combines with J gene TRBJ1-2; 9 nucleotides match TRBD1. The CDR3 runs to 15 residues. The germline CDR1 and CDR2 sequences are SGHDT and YYEEEE. The V gene end was trimmed by 2 bases and the J gene end by 4 bases; junction bases not matched to a gene: 6. The CDR3: CASSLPGQGVYGYTF. CDR3 bases: TGTGCCAGCAGCTTACCGGGACAGGGTGTCTATGGCTACACCTTC. Filled out from reference TRBV5-6 and TRBJ1-2, the complete variable domain reads DAGVTQSPTHLIKTRGQQVTLRCSPKSGHDTVSWYQQALGQGPQFIFQYYEEEERQRGNFPDRFSGHQFPNYSSELNVNALLLGDSALYLCASSLPGQGVYGYTFGSGTRLTVV.

This clonotype was detected many times. The chain is built from TRBV6-2 or TRBV6-3 and TRBJ1-2, with a tentative D call TRBD1 (5 bases). V was pared by 5 bases and J by 8 bases, with 15 bases between. The CDR3 loop spans 13 amino acids. Germline V CDR1 and CDR2: MNHEY, SVGEGT. The CDR3 bases are TGTGCCAGCAGTGAGGGACTGATTGGAGGCTACACCTTC. This encodes CASSEGLIGGYTF.

There are many counts of this clonotype. The rearrangement uses TRBV10-3 and TRBJ2-7; 9 bases fit TRBD2. There are 15 residues in the CDR3. In germline, CDR1 is ENHRY, CDR2 SYGVKD. Trimming cost V 7 bases and J 2 bases; bases outside gene matches: 9. The CDR3 region has the DNA TGTGCCATCATGGGTCTAGCGGGATCCCCCTACGAGCAGTACTTC. Its protein product is CAIMGLAGSPYEQYF.

About this clonotype: Possible read error: a much larger clone is one base away. CDR3: CSSSARQQAPNTEAFF. CDR3 in DNA: TGTTCCAGTAGTGCTCGTCAACAGGCTCCGAACACTGAAGCTTTCTTT. V is TRBV19 and J is TRBJ1-1; D might be TRBD1 (5 bases). From germline, CDR1 is LNHDA and CDR2 SQIVND (reference sequence). The CDR3 has 16 amino acids.

This clonotype was seen repeatedly, ten times or more. The genes are TRBV9 and TRBJ2-2; 7 bases are a match to TRBD1. The CDR3 runs 17 residues. Germline loops: CDR1 SGDLS, CDR2 YYNGEE. V gave up 3 bases and J gave up 1 base; unmatched junction bases: 9. CDR3 DNA sequence: TGTGCCAGCAGCGGGGACGGGACAGATAAGAACACCGGGGAGCTGTTTTTT. Protein: CASSGDGTDKNTGELFF.

This clonotype was seen repeatedly, ten times or more. The chain recombines TRBV6-2 or TRBV6-3 with TRBJ1-1; 7 bases are shared with TRBD1. Germline CDR1 reads MNHEY; CDR2 reads SVGEGT. The CDR3 is 14 amino acids. With V trimmed by 2 bases and J by 3 bases, 3 bases remained unmatched. CDR3 DNA: TGTGCCAGCAGTTACCCGGGACAGTACACTGAAGCTTTCTTT. Translation gives CASSYPGQYTEAFF.

There are a few counts of this clonotype. A read error is likely here: a far larger clone is one base away. This sequence joins TRBV6-1 and TRBJ2-7; possibly TRBD1 for D (6 bases). Germline assignment: CDR1 MNHNS and CDR2 SASEGT. V was pared by 6 bases and J by 7 bases, with 16 bases between. The CDR3 consists of 13 residues. The CDR3 nucleotides are TGTGCCAGCAGATTTGGACAGTACAATGAGCAGTACTTC. It is translated as CASRFGQYNEQYF.

Concerning this clonotype itself: It is likely a read error: a sequence one base away is far more abundant. The chain links TRBV7-2 to TRBJ2-1, with 10 bases identical to TRBD2. This CDR3 region has 14 residues. The V gene end was trimmed by 1 base and the J gene end by 10 bases; junction bases not matched to a gene: 4. Germline V CDR1 and CDR2: SGHTA, FQGNSA. CDR3: CASSLDSGRYEQFF. Written as DNA, the CDR3 is TGTGCCAGCAGCTTAGATAGCGGGAGGTACGAGCAGTTCTTC.

This clonotype was seen at least ten times. The chain employs TRBV20-1 and TRBJ2-6; D is undetermined. Trimming shortened V by 5 bases and J by 0 bases, and 8 bases separated the two germline ends. From germline, CDR1 is DFQATT and CDR2 SNEGSKA (reference sequence). CDR3 size: 14 residues. Here the CDR3 reads CSALSPSGANVLTF. The CDR3 coding sequence is TGCAGTGCTCTGTCCCCCTCTGGGGCCAACGTCCTGACTTTC.

This clonotype was observed at least ten times. Here the CDR3 reads CASSEADPGGNQPQHF. The CDR3 nucleotides are TGTGCCAGCAGTGAAGCCGACCCCGGTGGCAATCAGCCCCAGCATTTT. The chain has TRBV6-1 and TRBJ1-5; no clear D gene. This CDR3 comprises 16 residues. Germline CDR1 is MNHNS and CDR2 is SASEGT. With 0 bases removed from V and 2 bases from J, the gap between germline ends came to 11 bases.

This clonotype has a count of ten or more. The chain recombines TRBV28 with TRBJ2-7, with 7 bases lining up with TRBD1. Germline trimming cut 5 bases from V and 5 bases from J; bases unmatched to any gene: 9. The germline V gene has CDR1 MDHEN and CDR2 SYDVKM. CDR3 length: 14 amino acids. The CDR3 loop is CASSIRQGPHEQYF. For the CDR3, the DNA is TGTGCCAGCAGTATCCGACAGGGCCCCCACGAGCAGTACTTC.